These T cell receptor beta chains were read from a single sample in a study of blood T cells in healthy people across ages. TCRdb re-called the 5' RACE reads through MiXCR, storing one row per CDR3 protein. The sample holds about 1.7 million distinct CDR3 sequences, about 28% seen once. Sequencing used blood. Source of these receptors: a woman aged 30 to 39 in good health. The CDR3 runs from the conserved cysteine through the conserved F or W. Each record gives: D gene, V gene, J gene, clone size, CDR3 DNA, CDR3 protein. The D gene is left open where the match is weak. Rows give clone size only sometimes, using once, few, many, or a class for an expanded clone.

-,TRBV20-1,TRBJ2-3,many,TGCAGTGCTAGGTTGGGCACAGATACGCAGTATTTT,CSARLGTDTQYF
TRBD1,TRBV20-1,TRBJ1-5,few,TGCAGTGCTTACAGGGGAAACAATCAGCCCCAGCATTTT,CSAYRGNNQPQHF
-,TRBV5-1,TRBJ2-3,-,TGCGCCAGCAGGGTCGGAAGCACAGATACGCAGTATTTT,CASRVGSTDTQYF
TRBD1,TRBV5-1,TRBJ1-1,-,TGCGCCAGCAGCTCCCTAGGACAGGGGATCAGGAACACTGAAGCTTTCTTT,CASSSLGQGIRNTEAFF
-,TRBV29-1,TRBJ1-4,few,TGCAGCGTTCGGGGGGCTAATGAAAAACTGTTTTTT,CSVRGANEKLFF
-,TRBV6-5,TRBJ2-7,-,TGTGCCAGCAGTTCCCTTGGGGGAGGCCCCCTCGAGCAGTACTTC,CASSSLGGGPLEQYF
TRBD1,TRBV29-1,TRBJ1-2,few,TGCAGCGGGCAGGGGGCCGGGGGCGGCTACACCTTC,CSGQGAGGGYTF
TRBD2,TRBV7-9,TRBJ2-1,few,TGTGCCAGCAGCTTAGTTGAGAGAGCGGGGGTATACAATGAGCAGTTCTTC,CASSLVERAGVYNEQFF
-,TRBV6-5,TRBJ1-1,-,TGTGCCTGCAGTTACGAACGGGGCACTGAAGCTTTCTTT,CACSYERGTEAFF
-,TRBV15,TRBJ2-1,-,TGTGTCACCAGCAGAGAACCCTCGGGGCGGGGTCCCCTTGGTGAGCAGTTCTTC,CVTSREPSGRGPLGEQFF
-,TRBV6-5,TRBJ2-3,-,TGTGCCAGCAGTTACGACCGACTAGGGGCAGATACGCAGTATTTT,CASSYDRLGADTQYF
-,TRBV7-2,TRBJ2-7,-,TGTGCCAGCAGCCCAAGGTCCTTCCAGGGAGTCTACGAGCAGTACTTC,CASSPRSFQGVYEQYF
-,TRBV7-9,TRBJ1-2,few,TGTGCCGCCGGGGGTATTGGAGTGGACTATGGCTACACCTTC,CAAGGIGVDYGYTF
-,TRBV19,TRBJ2-4,many,TGTGCCAGCGCCTTCCGAGGGTTAACGGCCAAAAACATTCAGTACTTC,CASAFRGLTAKNIQYF
-,TRBV6-5,TRBJ1-5,-,TGTGCCAGCAGCAACGGCAATCAGCCCCAGCATTTT,CASSNGNQPQHF
-,TRBV18,TRBJ2-1,-,TGTGCCAGCTCACTTCTTCAGGTCACAGATCAGGGGGGAGAGCAGTTCTTC,CASSLLQVTDQGGEQFF
TRBD2,TRBV11-2,TRBJ2-5,many,TGTGCCAGCAGCCCCCAGGGCCTAGCGGTACAAGAGACCCAGTACTTC,CASSPQGLAVQETQYF
TRBD1,TRBV20-1,TRBJ2-3,few,TGCAGTGCTACCGGCGACTTCCGGGACAGGGGGGCCCACGGCGTGACAGATACGCAGTATTTT,CSATGDFRDRGAHGVTDTQYF
-,TRBV20-1,TRBJ2-3,few,TGCAGTGCTAGAGTCCCTACAGATACGCTGTATTTT,CSARVPTDTLYF
-,TRBV20-1,TRBJ2-7,many,TGCAGTGTAGGCAGGGTTTTCGCCTCCTACGAGCAGTACTTC,CSVGRVFASYEQYF
TRBD1,TRBV30,TRBJ1-5,-,TGTGCCTGGGGACAGGCAAATCAGCCCCAGCATTTT,CAWGQANQPQHF
-,TRBV9,TRBJ1-5,-,TGTGCCAGCAGCGTAGGAGGGATTAGCAATCAGCCCCAGCATTTT,CASSVGGISNQPQHF
TRBD2,TRBV18,TRBJ2-1,-,TGTGCCAGCTCACCACTAGTCGGGGGGAATGAGCAGTTCTTC,CASSPLVGGNEQFF
TRBD1,TRBV3-1,TRBJ2-7,once,TGTGACAGCAGCCAAGGACAGGGAAGCGAGCAGTACTTC,CDSSQGQGSEQYF
-,TRBV4-1,TRBJ2-7,many,TGCGCCAGCAGCCAAGCTGCCCTCGGGACTCGGGGACGAGTGGAGCAGTACTTC,CASSQAALGTRGRVEQYF
-,TRBV7-9,TRBJ1-6,-,TGTGCCAGCAGCTTAGGGATTCGAAAACCGGGGGGTTATAATTCACCCCTCCACTTT,CASSLGIRKPGGYNSPLHF
-,TRBV9,TRBJ1-4,-,TGTGCCAGCAGCGTAGGGATCCGGGTTGATGGTGAACTGTTTTTT,CASSVGIRVDGELFF
TRBD1,TRBV2,TRBJ2-7,few,TGTGCCAGCAGTGAACACGGACAGGGGAGCTCCTACGAGCAGTACTTC,CASSEHGQGSSYEQYF
-,TRBV27,TRBJ1-6,-,TGTGCCAGCAGTTTGTCACGAAAGGGAAATTCACCTCTCCACTTT,CASSLSRKGNSPLHF
TRBD2,TRBV13,TRBJ2-1,few,TGTGCCAGCAGCTCGACTAGCGGACTATACAATGAGCAGTTCTTC,CASSSTSGLYNEQFF
TRBD1,TRBV5-1,TRBJ1-2,few,TGCGCCAGCAGAGGAGAGGGGGCAAGGGGCTACACCTTC,CASRGEGARGYTF
-,TRBV12-3/TRBV12-4,TRBJ2-7,-,TGTGCCAGCAGCCCCGGGCTCGAGGCCGAGCAGTACTTC,CASSPGLEAEQYF
-,TRBV24-1,TRBJ2-5,-,TGTGCCACCAGTGATTCCGGGACTCCGTTCTACAATGAGCAGTACTTC,CATSDSGTPFYNEQYF
-,TRBV5-6,TRBJ1-1,few,-,CASSSSGGPSEAFF
TRBD1,TRBV11-2,TRBJ1-5,many,TGTGCCAGCAGCTTGACAGGGGAAGGCAATCAGCCCCAGCATTTT,CASSLTGEGNQPQHF
TRBD1,TRBV5-1,TRBJ2-3,-,TGCGCCAGCAGCGGGACAGGGACAGATGCGCAGTATTTT,CASSGTGTDAQYF
TRBD1,TRBV5-1,TRBJ2-7,many,TGCGCCAGCCGCCCGACCCGGACAGGGTCCTACGAGCAGTACTTC,CASRPTRTGSYEQYF
TRBD1,TRBV29-1,TRBJ2-2,few,TGCAGCGTTGAAGCCGGGACAGGGGGCGCCTTCCACACCGGGGAGCTGTTTTTT,CSVEAGTGGAFHTGELFF
TRBD1,TRBV6-2/TRBV6-3,TRBJ2-7,many,TGTGCCATCTCTACCGCCTCAGGGGGCGAGCAGTACTTC,CAISTASGGEQYF
-,TRBV6-6,TRBJ1-1,-,TGTGCCAGCAGTTACGGGGACACCCCTGGAACTGAAGCTTTCTTT,CASSYGDTPGTEAFF
TRBD2,TRBV6-2/TRBV6-3,TRBJ2-7,-,TGTGCCAGCAGTTCCCCAGGACTAGAGAGCTCCTACGAGCAGTACTTC,CASSSPGLESSYEQYF
-,TRBV15,TRBJ2-5,-,TGTGCCACCAGCAGAGATGGGAACAGACAAGAGACCCAGTACTTC,CATSRDGNRQETQYF
-,TRBV15,TRBJ2-7,-,TGTGCCACCAGCAGGGAAACGGGACACCCCTACGAGCAGTACTTC,CATSRETGHPYEQYF
TRBD2,TRBV5-6,TRBJ2-1,few,TGTGCCAGCAGCCCCGGGGGACTAGCCAAGTGGGGCGAGCAGTTCTTC,CASSPGGLAKWGEQFF
-,TRBV18,TRBJ2-7,few,TGTGCCAGCTCACCAGATAGTCAAGGGCGCGAGCAGTACTTC,CASSPDSQGREQYF
TRBD2,TRBV28,TRBJ2-4,few,TGTGCCAGCAGTTTGAAAGCGGGGGGGTCATACATTCAGTACTTC,CASSLKAGGSYIQYF
-,TRBV7-2,TRBJ2-5,-,TGTGCCAGCAGCTCCATGGGGGGAGAGACCCAGTACTTC,CASSSMGGETQYF
TRBD1,TRBV4-1,TRBJ1-4,-,TGCGCCAGCAGCCAAGGACAGGGGGTCCCAAAACTGTTTTTT,CASSQGQGVPKLFF
-,TRBV20-1,TRBJ1-5,-,TGCAGTGCTAGCGTGCGGGAGAATCAGCCCCAGCATTTT,CSASVRENQPQHF
-,TRBV5-1,TRBJ2-1,many,TGTGCCAGCAGCTCCGGTAGCGGCTACAATGAGCAGTTCTTC,CASSSGSGYNEQFF
-,TRBV4-3,TRBJ2-1,many,TGCGCCAGCAGCCAAGATATTAGAGGCAATGGGCAGTTCTTC,CASSQDIRGNGQFF
-,TRBV29-1,TRBJ1-2,-,TGCAGCGTCGTGGACGGATATAGCTACACCTTC,CSVVDGYSYTF
TRBD2,TRBV7-2,TRBJ2-5,few,TGTGCCAGCAGCTTAGGGTGGCGAGCGGGAGGCCTGGGGGAGACCCAGTACTTC,CASSLGWRAGGLGETQYF
-,TRBV30,TRBJ2-1,-,TGTGCCTGGAGTAGGATCGGTAGACATGAGCAGTTCTTC,CAWSRIGRHEQFF
-,TRBV29-1,TRBJ1-2,many,TGCAGCGTTGTTCGTCAAGGCTATGGCTACACCTTC,CSVVRQGYGYTF
TRBD2,TRBV11-2,TRBJ2-5,-,TGTGCCGGCAGCCTGGGAATAGCGGGGGGGCCCTTGGAGACCCAGTACTTC,CAGSLGIAGGPLETQYF
TRBD1,TRBV12-3/TRBV12-4,TRBJ2-2,-,TGTGCCAGCAGTCCCGACAGGGTTTACACCGGGGAGCGGTTTTTT,CASSPDRVYTGERFF
TRBD2,TRBV6-5,TRBJ2-3,few,TGTGCCGGCAGGAACCGGGACTACCAAGATACGCAGTATTTT,CAGRNRDYQDTQYF
-,TRBV12-3/TRBV12-4,TRBJ2-2,many,TGTGCCAGCAGCCTGGGGTTTACCGGGGAGCTGTTTTTT,CASSLGFTGELFF